This T cell receptor (beta chain) was identified in a study of technical replicates of blood from a handful of donors. The CDR3 runs 13 residues. V shed 5 bases and J shed 7 bases, with 9 bases lying between them. CDR1 SGHTA and CDR2 FQGTGA come from the germline V gene. Profiling relied on immunoSEQ multiplex PCR, and the TCRdb table lists in-frame clones only, not all of them. The sample consists of 70,000 or so clones, about 87% of them appearing once. This TCR derives from a human donor in good health. Some clones in this sample may be carry-over from other donors' samples. The chain recombines TRBV7-3 with TRBJ1-6, with a tentative D call TRBD1 (6 bases). What was sequenced was PBMCs. The CDR3 region is CASSPDRNSPLHF. The CDR3 DNA sequence: TGTGCCAGCAGCCCAGACAGGAATTCACCCCTCCACTTT.